Listed below are T cell receptor beta chains from one sample, sequenced in a study of blood T cell repertoires in COVID-19. The protocol was immunoSEQ multiplex PCR, while the TCRdb copy is restricted to in-frame clones and leaves out a portion. The sample yields 300,000 to 350,000 clones, over 75% seen once. The specimen was PBMCs or T cells enriched from blood (not recorded which). The receptor source for this set is a man in his thirties or forties who had recovered from COVID-19. CDR3s include the opening cysteine and the closing phenylalanine or tryptophan. Each record gives: D gene, V gene, J gene, clone size, CDR3 DNA, CDR3 protein. D genes are given only for firm matches. Clone sizes are given selectively: once, few, many, or a class where the clone is expanded.

-	TRBV7-9	TRBJ1-2	-	TGTGCCAGCAGCTATATTGGGACTGTCCTCTATGGCTACACCTTC	CASSYIGTVLYGYTF
-	TRBV4-3	TRBJ2-1	-	TGCGCCAGCAGCCAAGGGGCAGAATCCTACAATGAGCAGTTCTTC	CASSQGAESYNEQFF
-	TRBV25-1	TRBJ1-4	once	TGTGCCAGCAGTGAAAAGGGGACACAAAAACTGTTTTTT	CASSEKGTQKLFF
TRBD1	TRBV5-1	TRBJ2-7	-	TGCGCCAGCAGAGTTCGGGAAGGGGGCCCCTACGAGCAGTACTTC	CASRVREGGPYEQYF
TRBD1	TRBV5-1	TRBJ2-7	-	TGCGCCAGCAGCTTTGGGACAGGGGCCGTCTACGAGCAGTACTTC	CASSFGTGAVYEQYF
-	TRBV18	TRBJ2-5	-	TGTGCCAGCTCACAAACAGATTCAGAGACCCAGTACTTC	CASSQTDSETQYF
-	TRBV7-8	TRBJ1-4	-	TGTGCCAGCAGCCGACAGGCTAATGAAAAACTGTTTTTT	CASSRQANEKLFF
-	TRBV5-4	TRBJ2-7	-	TGTGCCAGCAGCTTGTGGACAGTTCCCTACGAGCAGTACTTC	CASSLWTVPYEQYF
TRBD1	TRBV4-1	TRBJ2-3	once	TGCGCCAGCAGCCAAGGTCCGGGACAGGGGTTCACAGATACGCAGTATTTT	CASSQGPGQGFTDTQYF
TRBD1	TRBV5-1	TRBJ1-1	-	TGCGCCAGCAGCCCGGTCCCGGGACAGGCCACTGAAGCTTTCTTT	CASSPVPGQATEAFF
-	TRBV11-1	TRBJ2-1	-	TGTGCCAGCAGCCCCCCTTTATATGTTGAGCAGTTCTTC	CASSPPLYVEQFF
TRBD1	TRBV29-1	TRBJ1-5	-	TGCAGCGTTCCTCTAGACAGGGGAGAAAATAGCAATCAGCCCCAGCATTTT	CSVPLDRGENSNQPQHF
TRBD2	TRBV7-2	TRBJ2-5	-	TGTGCCAGCAGCTCGGGCGGACTAGCCCAAGAGACCCAGTACTTC	CASSSGGLAQETQYF
-	TRBV24-1	TRBJ2-3	-	TGTGCCACCAGTGACTCCCGCACAGATACGCAGTATTTT	CATSDSRTDTQYF
TRBD1	TRBV19	TRBJ1-1	-	TGTGCCAGTAGTATAAAGGGGGCCGGGATGAACACTGAAGCTTTCTTT	CASSIKGAGMNTEAFF
-	TRBV5-4	TRBJ2-1	-	TGTGCCAGCAGCTTGGCGTCCGCGGGGAGCTCCTACAATGAGCAGTTCTTC	CASSLASAGSSYNEQFF
-	TRBV7-2	TRBJ1-1	-	TGTGCCAGCAGCTTATATGCGGGAAACACTGAAGCTTTCTTT	CASSLYAGNTEAFF
TRBD1	TRBV5-1	TRBJ1-1	-	TGCGCCAGCAGCTTGGGAGGGACAGGGGTAACTGAAGCTTTCTTT	CASSLGGTGVTEAFF
TRBD1	TRBV6-5	TRBJ2-7	-	TGTGCCAGCCGCCCAGCCGGGACAGTCTACGAGCAGTACTTC	CASRPAGTVYEQYF
TRBD2	TRBV11-2	TRBJ2-5	-	TGTGCCAGCAGCGAACTAGCGGGGGGATACCAAGAGACCCAGTACTTC	CASSELAGGYQETQYF
-	TRBV4-2	TRBJ1-1	-	TGTGCCAGCAGCCGCACCACAACCGTGAACACTGAAGCTTTCTTT	CASSRTTTVNTEAFF
-	TRBV4-2	TRBJ1-5	-	TGTGCCAGCAGCCAATTCCCAGGGGAGGGGCCCCAGCATTTT	CASSQFPGEGPQHF
-	TRBV6-5	TRBJ1-3	-	TGTGCCAGCACTCCGACAGTTGCCGGAAACACCATATATTTT	CASTPTVAGNTIYF
-	TRBV19	TRBJ1-1	-	TGTGCCAGTAGACCACCGGGACAAACGACTGAAGCTTTCTTT	CASRPPGQTTEAFF
TRBD1	TRBV7-9	TRBJ1-4	-	TGTGCCAGCAGCTTAGTGGACAGGGTAACTAGGTCTGAAAAACTGTTTTTT	CASSLVDRVTRSEKLFF
-	TRBV7-9	TRBJ1-1	-	TGTGCCAGCAGGGGGACTTCGAACACTGAAGCTTTCTTT	CASRGTSNTEAFF
-	TRBV5-6	TRBJ2-1	few	TGTGCCAGCAGCCCAAACGGAGGCAATGAGCAGTTCTTC	CASSPNGGNEQFF
-	TRBV2	TRBJ1-5	-	TGTGCCAGCAGCGCAAGCCAGGGTAGGGGCAATCAGCCCCAGCATTTT	CASSASQGRGNQPQHF
-	TRBV19	TRBJ2-1	-	TGTGCCACAACCGTGACTGGAAACATCTACAATGAGCAGTTCTTC	CATTVTGNIYNEQFF
TRBD1	TRBV6-5	TRBJ2-7	once	TGTGCCACCAAGGACAGGGCCTCCGAGCAGTACTTC	CATKDRASEQYF
-	TRBV3-1/TRBV3-2	TRBJ1-2	-	TGTGCCAGCAGCCCGGACACGAGCTATGGCTACACCTTC	CASSPDTSYGYTF
-	TRBV11-1	TRBJ2-3	-	TGTGCCAGCAGCTTTAGCGGCCGCACAGATACGCAGTATTTT	CASSFSGRTDTQYF
TRBD2	TRBV5-6	TRBJ2-7	-	TGTGCCAGCAGCTTGGTTAGCGGGGCGTACGAGCAGTACTTC	CASSLVSGAYEQYF
TRBD1	TRBV6-2/TRBV6-3	TRBJ2-3	-	TGTGCCAGCAGCTCCGGACAGGAGCACACAGATACGCAGTATTTT	CASSSGQEHTDTQYF